This T cell receptor beta chain was obtained from a study of PD-1 blockade in classical Hodgkin lymphoma. Study-wide results and caveats: Complete responders had baseline diversity similar to newly diagnosed patients.

With regard to this clone: Its matching antigen is unknown.

Relapse was seen in all patients after autologous stem cell transplantation, and brentuximab vedotin exposure was variable. Produced via immunoSEQ multiplex PCR; TCRdb's table is partial and in-frame only. This sample yields about 16,000 clones, of which 55% to 65% are seen a single time; roughly 10% belongs to the top ten. Looked up from germline, CDR1 is MDHEN and CDR2 is SYDVKM. V was pared by 3 bases and J by 2 bases, with 6 bases of the junction left unmatched. This CDR3 comprises 16 residues. This rearrangement joins TRBV28 to TRBJ2-7, with 11 bases that match TRBD1. The sample in question was peripheral blood mononuclear cells (PBMCs), obtained at baseline. The origin of this receptor is a human donor with classical Hodgkin lymphoma. CDR3 residues: CASSFGRGQGAYEQYF. The CDR3, as DNA: TGTGCCAGCAGTTTCGGGAGGGGACAGGGGGCCTACGAGCAGTACTTC.